Listed below are T cell receptor beta chains from one sample, sequenced in a study of cytomegalovirus exposure and HLA in healthy donors. Some clones are missing from TCRdb's copy, which holds only in-frame ones; the method was immunoSEQ multiplex PCR. Among 160,000 or so clones, around four fifths were seen once, and the ten largest hold less than 10%. The specimen sequenced was PBMCs. The origin of the receptors is a man in his late teens or twenties in good health and CMV-seropositive. CDR3s include the opening cysteine and the closing phenylalanine or tryptophan. Each record gives: clone size, D gene, V gene, J gene, CDR3 protein, CDR3 DNA. A D gene is named only where the DNA matches it firmly. For some rows the clone size is stated as once, few or many, or as a class when expanded; others skip it.

abundance: NA
d_gene: TRBD1
v_gene: TRBV29-1
j_gene: TRBJ1-1
CDR3aa: CSVEQGAGAEAFF
CDR3nt: TGCAGCGTTGAGCAGGGGGCAGGGGCTGAAGCTTTCTTT

abundance: NA
d_gene: NA
v_gene: TRBV28
j_gene: TRBJ1-1
CDR3aa: CASRYRGHTEAFF
CDR3nt: TGTGCCAGCAGGTATAGGGGCCACACTGAAGCTTTCTTT

abundance: NA
d_gene: NA
v_gene: TRBV6-1
j_gene: TRBJ2-5
CDR3aa: CASTRQSQETQYF
CDR3nt: TGTGCCAGCACCAGACAGTCACAAGAGACCCAGTACTTC

abundance: few
d_gene: TRBD1
v_gene: TRBV13
j_gene: TRBJ1-1
CDR3aa: CASSLGSHRGGTEAFF
CDR3nt: TGTGCCAGCAGTCTTGGGAGCCACAGGGGAGGCACTGAAGCTTTCTTT

abundance: NA
d_gene: TRBD1
v_gene: TRBV6-1
j_gene: TRBJ2-3
CDR3aa: CASSAHRDRVTDTQYF
CDR3nt: TGTGCCAGCAGTGCTCACCGGGACAGGGTCACAGATACGCAGTATTTT

abundance: NA
d_gene: NA
v_gene: TRBV5-1
j_gene: TRBJ2-7
CDR3aa: CASSLEGARNEQYF
CDR3nt: TGCGCCAGCAGCTTGGAAGGAGCCCGGAACGAGCAGTACTTC

abundance: NA
d_gene: NA
v_gene: TRBV19
j_gene: TRBJ1-2
CDR3aa: CASSLQDTPYGYTF
CDR3nt: TGTGCCAGTAGCTTACAGGATACCCCCTATGGCTACACCTTC

abundance: NA
d_gene: NA
v_gene: TRBV7-8
j_gene: TRBJ1-2
CDR3aa: CASSLASRAGGYGYTF
CDR3nt: TGTGCCAGCAGCTTAGCATCCAGGGCCGGGGGCTATGGCTACACCTTC

abundance: NA
d_gene: TRBD1
v_gene: TRBV4-1
j_gene: TRBJ2-7
CDR3aa: CASSQDKNKGRGPFEQYF
CDR3nt: TGCGCCAGCAGCCAAGATAAAAACAAGGGCAGGGGGCCTTTCGAGCAGTACTTC

abundance: NA
d_gene: TRBD2
v_gene: TRBV7-9
j_gene: TRBJ2-3
CDR3aa: CASSSTSGRAGGTDTQYF
CDR3nt: TGTGCCAGCAGCTCGACTAGCGGGAGAGCTGGCGGCACAGATACGCAGTATTTT

abundance: few
d_gene: TRBD1
v_gene: TRBV29-1
j_gene: TRBJ2-7
CDR3aa: CSVEGGQGAREQYF
CDR3nt: TGCAGCGTTGAGGGGGGACAGGGGGCGCGAGAGCAGTACTTC

abundance: NA
d_gene: TRBD1
v_gene: TRBV18
j_gene: TRBJ1-1
CDR3aa: CASSPQTGTEAFF
CDR3nt: TGTGCCAGCTCACCACAGACAGGGACTGAAGCTTTCTTT

abundance: NA
d_gene: NA
v_gene: TRBV6-5
j_gene: TRBJ2-3
CDR3aa: CASGESGTQYF
CDR3nt: TGTGCCAGCGGGGAGTCGGGTACGCAGTATTTT

abundance: few
d_gene: NA
v_gene: TRBV28
j_gene: TRBJ1-2
CDR3aa: CASIGTPLSQGGFYGYTF
CDR3nt: TGTGCCAGCATTGGTACCCCCCTGAGCCAAGGGGGTTTCTATGGCTACACCTTC

abundance: NA
d_gene: TRBD1
v_gene: TRBV13
j_gene: TRBJ2-2
CDR3aa: CASRGRRDRENTGELFF
CDR3nt: TGTGCCAGCAGAGGACGCCGGGACAGAGAGAACACCGGGGAGCTGTTTTTT

abundance: NA
d_gene: TRBD2
v_gene: TRBV6-1
j_gene: TRBJ2-7
CDR3aa: CASNSVGGGSYEQYF
CDR3nt: TGTGCCAGCAACTCAGTCGGCGGGGGCTCCTACGAGCAGTACTTC

abundance: NA
d_gene: TRBD2
v_gene: TRBV2
j_gene: TRBJ2-7
CDR3aa: CASSELSGSSYEQYF
CDR3nt: TGTGCCAGCAGCGAACTTAGCGGGAGCTCCTACGAGCAGTACTTC

abundance: NA
d_gene: TRBD1
v_gene: TRBV11-2
j_gene: TRBJ2-7
CDR3aa: CASSSITGGPFYEQYF
CDR3nt: TGTGCCAGCAGCTCAATAACAGGGGGCCCCTTTTACGAGCAGTACTTC

abundance: NA
d_gene: NA
v_gene: TRBV7-8
j_gene: TRBJ2-7
CDR3aa: CASSFHRDMTYEQYF
CDR3nt: TGTGCCAGCAGCTTCCACCGGGACATGACCTACGAGCAGTACTTC

abundance: NA
d_gene: TRBD1
v_gene: TRBV2
j_gene: TRBJ2-7
CDR3aa: CASRGDRDEQYF
CDR3nt: TGTGCCAGCAGAGGGGACAGAGACGAGCAGTACTTC

abundance: few
d_gene: TRBD2
v_gene: TRBV7-2
j_gene: TRBJ2-7
CDR3aa: CASSPGLAGKPWPYEQYF
CDR3nt: TGTGCCAGCAGCCCAGGGCTAGCGGGGAAACCTTGGCCCTACGAGCAGTACTTC

abundance: few
d_gene: NA
v_gene: TRBV19
j_gene: TRBJ2-4
CDR3aa: CASSIGEGPKNIQYF
CDR3nt: TGTGCCAGTAGTATCGGAGAGGGCCCCAAAAACATTCAGTACTTC

abundance: NA
d_gene: TRBD1
v_gene: TRBV5-4
j_gene: TRBJ2-2
CDR3aa: CASSRGTGANTGELFF
CDR3nt: TGTGCCAGCAGCCGAGGGACAGGGGCTAACACCGGGGAGCTGTTTTTT

abundance: NA
d_gene: NA
v_gene: TRBV28
j_gene: TRBJ1-3
CDR3aa: CASRRDISGNTIYF
CDR3nt: TGTGCCAGCAGACGGGACATCTCTGGAAACACCATATATTTT

abundance: NA
d_gene: NA
v_gene: TRBV19
j_gene: TRBJ2-7
CDR3aa: CASSIQQGYEQYF
CDR3nt: TGTGCCAGTAGTATCCAACAGGGATACGAGCAGTACTTC

abundance: NA
d_gene: TRBD2
v_gene: TRBV5-5
j_gene: TRBJ2-7
CDR3aa: CASSFGGNRPGEQYF
CDR3nt: TGTGCCAGCAGCTTCGGGGGGAACAGACCAGGCGAGCAGTACTTC

abundance: NA
d_gene: NA
v_gene: TRBV10-3
j_gene: TRBJ2-1
CDR3aa: CAISESRDSSYNEQFF
CDR3nt: TGTGCCATCAGTGAGTCGCGGGACAGCTCCTACAATGAGCAGTTCTTC

abundance: once
d_gene: NA
v_gene: TRBV5-4
j_gene: TRBJ2-7
CDR3aa: CASSLTGITYEQYF
CDR3nt: TGTGCCAGCAGCTTGACAGGGATCACCTACGAGCAGTACTTC

abundance: NA
d_gene: TRBD1
v_gene: TRBV5-1
j_gene: TRBJ2-7
CDR3aa: CASSLYRDRGNYEQYF
CDR3nt: TGCGCCAGCAGCTTGTATCGGGACAGGGGTAACTACGAGCAGTACTTC

abundance: NA
d_gene: NA
v_gene: TRBV28
j_gene: TRBJ2-7
CDR3aa: CASSRSEQYF
CDR3nt: TGTGCCAGCAGTCGGAGCGAGCAGTACTTC

abundance: NA
d_gene: NA
v_gene: TRBV7-8
j_gene: TRBJ2-2
CDR3aa: CASRLQNEGSGELFF
CDR3nt: TGTGCCAGCAGATTGCAAAATGAGGGCTCCGGGGAGCTGTTTTTT

abundance: NA
d_gene: NA
v_gene: TRBV18
j_gene: TRBJ1-1
CDR3aa: CASSQTQLNTEAFF
CDR3nt: TGTGCCAGCTCACAGACACAGTTGAACACTGAAGCTTTCTTT

abundance: NA
d_gene: NA
v_gene: TRBV4-1
j_gene: TRBJ1-1
CDR3aa: CASSQETNQILNTEAFF
CDR3nt: TGCGCCAGCAGCCAAGAGACTAATCAAATACTTAACACTGAAGCTTTCTTT

abundance: NA
d_gene: TRBD1
v_gene: TRBV6-1
j_gene: TRBJ2-7
CDR3aa: CASSEPTGGPYEQYF
CDR3nt: TGTGCCAGCAGTGAACCCACAGGGGGTCCCTACGAGCAGTACTTC

abundance: NA
d_gene: NA
v_gene: TRBV18
j_gene: TRBJ2-7
CDR3aa: CASSPPGLAYEQYF
CDR3nt: TGTGCCAGCTCACCCCCCGGACTTGCCTACGAGCAGTACTTC

abundance: NA
d_gene: NA
v_gene: TRBV21-1
j_gene: TRBJ2-2
CDR3aa: CASSKQAGQVGGELFF
CDR3nt: TGTGCCAGCAGCAAGCAAGCCGGACAGGTAGGCGGGGAGCTGTTTTTT

abundance: NA
d_gene: TRBD2
v_gene: TRBV7-9
j_gene: TRBJ2-2
CDR3aa: CASSFSGGRNAGELFF
CDR3nt: TGTGCCAGCAGCTTTAGCGGGGGGCGGAACGCCGGGGAGCTGTTTTTT

abundance: NA
d_gene: TRBD1
v_gene: TRBV4-1
j_gene: TRBJ1-1
CDR3aa: CASSQEAGGYTEAFF
CDR3nt: TGCGCCAGCAGCCAAGAGGCAGGGGGATACACTGAAGCTTTCTTT

abundance: NA
d_gene: NA
v_gene: TRBV6-5
j_gene: TRBJ2-1
CDR3aa: CASSYTETRNEQFF
CDR3nt: TGTGCCAGCAGTTACACAGAAACTAGAAATGAGCAGTTCTTC

abundance: once
d_gene: TRBD1
v_gene: TRBV7-2
j_gene: TRBJ1-2
CDR3aa: CASSFSIGQGRDYGYTF
CDR3nt: TGTGCCAGCAGCTTTTCGATAGGACAGGGGCGGGACTATGGCTACACCTTC

abundance: NA
d_gene: NA
v_gene: TRBV28
j_gene: TRBJ2-7
CDR3aa: CATLEGLIYEQYF
CDR3nt: TGTGCCACCCTAGAGGGACTCATCTACGAGCAGTACTTC

abundance: NA
d_gene: NA
v_gene: TRBV18
j_gene: TRBJ2-5
CDR3aa: CASSQGFLETQYF
CDR3nt: TGTGCCAGCTCACAGGGGTTTCTTGAGACCCAGTACTTC

abundance: NA
d_gene: TRBD1
v_gene: TRBV7-9
j_gene: TRBJ1-4
CDR3aa: CASSSGTGDEKLFF
CDR3nt: TGTGCCAGCAGCTCCGGGACAGGGGATGAAAAACTGTTTTTT

abundance: NA
d_gene: NA
v_gene: TRBV2
j_gene: TRBJ2-3
CDR3aa: CASSEHILASDTQYF
CDR3nt: TGTGCCAGCAGTGAACATATACTAGCATCAGATACGCAGTATTTT

abundance: once
d_gene: NA
v_gene: TRBV7-7
j_gene: TRBJ2-2
CDR3aa: CASSLAVGVTGELFF
CDR3nt: TGTGCTAGCAGCTTAGCCGTAGGGGTAACCGGGGAGCTGTTTTTT

abundance: NA
d_gene: NA
v_gene: TRBV4-3
j_gene: TRBJ1-1
CDR3aa: CASSRGGLGTEAFF
CDR3nt: TGCGCCAGCAGCCGCGGGGGCCTGGGTACTGAAGCTTTCTTT

abundance: NA
d_gene: NA
v_gene: TRBV27
j_gene: TRBJ1-5
CDR3aa: CASSPTPPGWQPQHF
CDR3nt: TGTGCCAGCAGTCCTACCCCCCCAGGGTGGCAGCCCCAGCATTTT

abundance: NA
d_gene: NA
v_gene: TRBV10-3
j_gene: TRBJ1-1
CDR3aa: CAISESGRNTEAFF
CDR3nt: TGTGCCATCAGTGAGTCGGGCAGGAACACTGAAGCTTTCTTT

abundance: few
d_gene: TRBD2
v_gene: TRBV5-1
j_gene: TRBJ2-1
CDR3aa: CASSFSGTGNEQFF
CDR3nt: TGCGCCAGCAGCTTTAGCGGGACCGGCAATGAGCAGTTCTTC

abundance: few
d_gene: TRBD2
v_gene: TRBV28
j_gene: TRBJ2-1
CDR3aa: CASSFRTSNEQFF
CDR3nt: TGTGCCAGCAGTTTCAGGACTAGCAATGAGCAGTTCTTC

abundance: NA
d_gene: TRBD1
v_gene: TRBV19
j_gene: TRBJ1-3
CDR3aa: CASSIGTGAGNTIYF
CDR3nt: TGTGCCAGTAGTATTGGGACAGGGGCTGGAAACACCATATATTTT

abundance: NA
d_gene: NA
v_gene: TRBV18
j_gene: TRBJ1-1
CDR3aa: CASSPVGSGTEAFF
CDR3nt: TGTGCCAGCTCACCAGTTGGGTCCGGGACTGAAGCTTTCTTT

abundance: NA
d_gene: NA
v_gene: TRBV9
j_gene: TRBJ1-2
CDR3aa: CASSGFQGSDGYTF
CDR3nt: TGTGCCAGCAGCGGTTTTCAGGGGAGTGATGGCTACACCTTC

abundance: NA
d_gene: TRBD2
v_gene: TRBV28
j_gene: TRBJ2-3
CDR3aa: CASSLLGLAGVPDTQYF
CDR3nt: TGTGCCAGCAGTCTCCTGGGACTAGCGGGAGTGCCAGATACGCAGTATTTT

abundance: NA
d_gene: TRBD1
v_gene: TRBV5-1
j_gene: TRBJ1-5
CDR3aa: CASSLAGQGNQPQHF
CDR3nt: TGCGCCAGCAGCTTGGCAGGACAGGGCAATCAGCCCCAGCATTTT

abundance: NA
d_gene: NA
v_gene: TRBV18
j_gene: TRBJ2-7
CDR3aa: CASSSDYTYEQYF
CDR3nt: TGTGCCAGCTCCTCGGACTACACCTACGAGCAGTACTTC